This T cell receptor (beta chain) was obtained from a study of TIL therapy for anti-PD-1-resistant metastatic lung cancer (dated by TCRdb to the early 2020s). At the level of the whole study: Tumors were collected before any PD-1/PD-L1 blockade, after which patients were given nivolumab, and patients who progressed were given lymphodepletion, an infusion of expanded TIL and IL-2. Among the enrolled patients, the median age was about 50 years (range roughly 35-80), and the median tumor PD-L1 proportion score was around 6%. Most of the cohort had lung adenocarcinoma, a handful of tumors were EGFR-mutant and two were ALK-rearranged, and half of the patients were current or former smokers. Across the cohort, whole-exome sequencing showed a median non-synonymous tumor mutation burden of roughly 1.5 mutations per megabase. Tumor and peripheral blood T cell receptor beta sequencing was used to track clonotypes across tumor, expanded TIL product and serial blood samples.

TCR beta CDR3 regions were amplified from genomic DNA with the immunoSEQ v3 hsTCRB kit using bias-controlled multiplex PCR. The TCR libraries were sequenced on an Illumina NextSeq 500 to roughly 2 million read pairs for survey level or about 5-6 million read pairs for deep level. Concerning the study's data processing: Clonality was reported by immunoSEQ Analyzer software, which also assigned V, D and J genes and filtered out non-productive sequences. To compare repertoires between infused TIL and blood, productive Simpson clonality was used along with the Morisita overlap index of productive TRB rearrangements. The absolute count of a clonotype in blood was estimated by multiplying the lymphocyte count by the CD3+ fraction and by the productive frequency of the clone. TCRdb re-hosts the immuneACCESS table, in-frame sequences only. Its copies lack some clones; in the studies checked, an unresolved V gene accounts for under half of them, and the cause for the rest is not known. That table supplies the V and J calls and clone size; D and trimming were determined from the DNA. This sample comprises about 21,000 clones, just over 70% of them detected only once. The ten largest clonotypes hold under 2% of the sample.

Study-level results and caveats: Generalizability was limited because the cohort was highly selected, with more treatment-naive, never-smoker and oncogene-addicted patients included than is typical. The study protocol defined all tumor marker inferences as exploratory. Clonotypes from the infused TIL partially replaced the baseline peripheral repertoire and then declined over months, and persistence showed no apparent association with response.

The time point label, read with the paper, signifies: pre-treatment sample, taken before nivolumab and TIL therapy. Adults with stage 4 NSCLC were enrolled from 2017 to January 2020 in a dual-center phase I trial. Samples were obtained from a single-arm, open-label phase I trial in which tumor-infiltrating lymphocyte therapy with nivolumab was evaluated in advanced non-small cell lung cancer. Blood mononuclear cells from EDTA tubes were isolated by Ficoll gradient, snap-frozen as pellets, and DNA was extracted with a Qiagen mini-prep kit. V is cut by 3 bases and J by 5 bases, and the space between the germline ends is 12 bases. Measured from the cysteine to the phenylalanine, the CDR3 is 13 residues long. CDR3 DNA only is kept here, 39 bases in frame from base 1. The germline V gene (reference sequence) gives CDR1 as SGHNT and CDR2 as YYREEE. This clone appeared once. Its antigen specificity is not known. No per-base quality is available; no much larger clone lies one base away.

This specimen consisted of blood, obtained at baseline. The chain uses TRBV5-4 and TRBJ2-7; no D gene is confidently identified. This clonotype was obtained from a person between 25 and 80 years old with non-small cell lung cancer. The CDR3 protein sequence reads: CASSSPSGDEQYF. At the DNA level, the sequence is TGTGCCAGCAGCTCGCCATCTGGGGACGAGCAGTACTTC.